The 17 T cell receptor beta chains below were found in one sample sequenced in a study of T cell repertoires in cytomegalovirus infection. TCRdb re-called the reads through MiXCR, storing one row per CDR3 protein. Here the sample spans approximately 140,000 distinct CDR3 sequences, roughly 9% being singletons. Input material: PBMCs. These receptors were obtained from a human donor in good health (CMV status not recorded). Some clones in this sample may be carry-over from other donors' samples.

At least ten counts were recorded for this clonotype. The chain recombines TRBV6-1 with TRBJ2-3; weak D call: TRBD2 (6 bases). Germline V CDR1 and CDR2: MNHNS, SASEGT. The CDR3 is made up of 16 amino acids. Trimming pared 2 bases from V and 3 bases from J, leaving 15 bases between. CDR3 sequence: CASSESNGGKTDTQYF. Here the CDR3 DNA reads TGTGCCAGCAGTGAATCTAACGGAGGGAAGACAGATACGCAGTATTTT.

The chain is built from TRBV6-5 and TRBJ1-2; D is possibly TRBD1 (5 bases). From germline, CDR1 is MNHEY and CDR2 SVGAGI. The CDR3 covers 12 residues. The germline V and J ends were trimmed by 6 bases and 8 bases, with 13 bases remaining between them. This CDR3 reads CASSRGGLGYTF. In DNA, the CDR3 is TGTGCCAGCAGCCGGGGGGGACTCGGCTACACCTTC.

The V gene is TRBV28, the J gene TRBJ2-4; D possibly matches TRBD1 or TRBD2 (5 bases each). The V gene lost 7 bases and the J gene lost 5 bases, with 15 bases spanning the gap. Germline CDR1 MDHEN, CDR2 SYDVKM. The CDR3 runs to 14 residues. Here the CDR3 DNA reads TGTGCCAGCACCCCGGGACCAGTCGAAAACATTCAGTACTTC. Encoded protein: CASTPGPVENIQYF.

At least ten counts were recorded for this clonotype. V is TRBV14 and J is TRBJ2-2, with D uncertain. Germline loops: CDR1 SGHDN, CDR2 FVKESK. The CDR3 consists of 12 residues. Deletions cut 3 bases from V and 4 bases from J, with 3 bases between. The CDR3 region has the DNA TGTGCCAGCAGCCATGCCACCGGGGAGCTGTTTTTT. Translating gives CASSHATGELFF.

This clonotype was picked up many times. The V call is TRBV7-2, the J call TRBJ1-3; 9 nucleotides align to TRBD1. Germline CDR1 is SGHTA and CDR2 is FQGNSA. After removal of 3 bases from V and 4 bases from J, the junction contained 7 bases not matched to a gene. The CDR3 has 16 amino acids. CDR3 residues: CASSFTGGLRGNTIYF. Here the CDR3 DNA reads TGTGCCAGCAGCTTCACAGGGGGCCTAAGGGGAAACACCATATATTTT.

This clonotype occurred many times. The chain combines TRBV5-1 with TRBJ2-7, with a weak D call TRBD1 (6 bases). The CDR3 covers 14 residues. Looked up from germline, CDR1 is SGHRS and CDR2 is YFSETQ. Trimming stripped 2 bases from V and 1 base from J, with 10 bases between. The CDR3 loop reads CASSFTRGSYEQYF. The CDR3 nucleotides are TGCGCCAGCAGCTTCACCAGGGGATCCTACGAGCAGTACTTC.

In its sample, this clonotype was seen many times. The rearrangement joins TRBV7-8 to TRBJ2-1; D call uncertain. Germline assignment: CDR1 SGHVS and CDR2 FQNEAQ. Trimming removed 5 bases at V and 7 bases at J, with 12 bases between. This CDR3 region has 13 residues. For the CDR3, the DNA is TGTGCCAGCAGCCGCAGGATGGGGAATGAGCAGTTCTTC. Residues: CASSRRMGNEQFF.

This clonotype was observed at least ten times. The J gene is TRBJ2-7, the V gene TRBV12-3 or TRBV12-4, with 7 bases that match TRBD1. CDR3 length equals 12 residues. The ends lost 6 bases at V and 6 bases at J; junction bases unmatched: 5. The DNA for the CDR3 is TGTGCCAGCAGACCCACAGGGGCCGAGCAGTACTTC. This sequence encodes CASRPTGAEQYF.

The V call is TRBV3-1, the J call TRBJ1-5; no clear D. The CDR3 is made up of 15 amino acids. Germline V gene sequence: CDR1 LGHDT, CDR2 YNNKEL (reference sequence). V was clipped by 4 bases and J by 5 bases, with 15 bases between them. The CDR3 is CASSRNGHGDQPQHF. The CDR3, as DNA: TGTGCCAGCAGCCGAAACGGGCATGGCGATCAGCCCCAGCATTTT.

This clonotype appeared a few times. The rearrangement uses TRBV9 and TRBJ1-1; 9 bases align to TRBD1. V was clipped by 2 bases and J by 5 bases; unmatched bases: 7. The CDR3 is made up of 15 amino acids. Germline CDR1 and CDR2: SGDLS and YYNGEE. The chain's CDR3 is CASSVYRDRETEAFF. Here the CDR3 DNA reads TGTGCCAGCAGCGTGTACCGGGACAGGGAGACTGAAGCTTTCTTT.

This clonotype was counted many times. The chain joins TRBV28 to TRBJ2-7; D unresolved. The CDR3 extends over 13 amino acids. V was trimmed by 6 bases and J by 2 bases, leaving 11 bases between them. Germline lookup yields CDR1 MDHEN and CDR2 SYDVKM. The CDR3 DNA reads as TGTGCCAGCAGCAGACAAGTACCCTACGAGCAGTACTTC. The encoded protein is CASSRQVPYEQYF.

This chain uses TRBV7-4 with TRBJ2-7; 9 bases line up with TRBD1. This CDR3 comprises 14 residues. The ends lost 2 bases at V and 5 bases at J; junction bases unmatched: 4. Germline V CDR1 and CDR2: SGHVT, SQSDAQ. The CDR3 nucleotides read TGTGCCAGCAGCTTAATGGACAGGGGACACGAGCAGTACTTC. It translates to CASSLMDRGHEQYF.

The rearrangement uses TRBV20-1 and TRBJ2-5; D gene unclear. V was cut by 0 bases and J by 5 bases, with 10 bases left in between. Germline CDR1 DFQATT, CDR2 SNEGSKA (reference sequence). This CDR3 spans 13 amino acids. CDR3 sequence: CSARDLLGETQYF. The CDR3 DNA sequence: TGCAGTGCTAGAGATCTCCTAGGGGAGACCCAGTACTTC.

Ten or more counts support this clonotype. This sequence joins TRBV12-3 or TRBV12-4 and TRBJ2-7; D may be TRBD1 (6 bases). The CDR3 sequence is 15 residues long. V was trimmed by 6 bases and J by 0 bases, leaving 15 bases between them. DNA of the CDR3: TGTGCCAGCAGACCGACAGGCCCGGGCTCCTACGAGCAGTACTTC. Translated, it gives CASRPTGPGSYEQYF.

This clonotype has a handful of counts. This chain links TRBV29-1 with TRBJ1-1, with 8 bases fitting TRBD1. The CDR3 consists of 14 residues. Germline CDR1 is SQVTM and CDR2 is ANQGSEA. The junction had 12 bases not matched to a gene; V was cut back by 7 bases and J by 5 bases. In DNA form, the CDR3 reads TGCAGCGCCCGCGGACAGGGAAGAATGACTGAAGCTTTCTTT. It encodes CSARGQGRMTEAFF.

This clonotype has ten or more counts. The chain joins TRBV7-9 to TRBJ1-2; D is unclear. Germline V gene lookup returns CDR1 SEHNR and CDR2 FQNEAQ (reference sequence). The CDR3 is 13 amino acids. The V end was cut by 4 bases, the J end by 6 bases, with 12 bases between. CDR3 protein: CASSSDPDHGYTF. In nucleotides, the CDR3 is TGTGCCAGCAGCTCCGACCCGGACCATGGCTACACCTTC.

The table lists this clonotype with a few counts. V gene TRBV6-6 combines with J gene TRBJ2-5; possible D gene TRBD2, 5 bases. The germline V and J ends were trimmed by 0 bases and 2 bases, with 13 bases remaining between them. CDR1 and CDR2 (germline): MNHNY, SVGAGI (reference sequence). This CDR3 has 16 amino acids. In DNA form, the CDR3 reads TGTGCCAGCAGTTACTCGTGGTCGCCGGGGCAAGAGACCCAGTACTTC. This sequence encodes CASSYSWSPGQETQYF.